The TCR beta chain described here comes from a study of PD-L1 blockade in urothelial cancer. Study-level information: Administration of atezolizumab to patients began at some point between 2013 and 2015, at 1,200 mg intravenously every 3 weeks. Counts from blood samples showed a median of roughly 150,000 T cells.

Synthetic spike-ins, TCR analog templates, were added into each PCR. The method was immunoSEQ multiplex PCR; TCRdb's version includes in-frame clones alone and lacks a portion of them. This sample yields 60,000 to 75,000 clones, of which 84% are seen a single time; roughly 8.3% belongs to the top ten. The germline V gene has CDR1 WNHNN and CDR2 SYGVQD (reference sequence). This CDR3 has 15 residues. V lost 3 bases, J lost 2 bases, and 3 bases stayed unmatched. Time point defined: pretreatment peripheral blood. The sample consisted of PBMCs, taken around atezolizumab (anti-PD-L1) treatment. V is TRBV10-1 and J is TRBJ2-3; TRBD2 aligns across 9 bases. This TCR was sampled from a woman aged 70-85 years with urothelial cancer. The CDR3 coding sequence is TGCGCCAGCAGTGAAGCTAGCGGGGTCACAGATACGCAGTATTTT. Its protein product is CASSEASGVTDTQYF.